Listed below are T cell receptor beta chains from one sample, sequenced in a study of blood T cell repertoires in COVID-19. Sequencing was performed with immunoSEQ multiplex PCR; in TCRdb, only in-frame clones are kept and a portion is missing. Of about 160,000 clones in the sample, about 90% were seen once. Sequences were obtained from PBMCs or T cells enriched from blood (not recorded which). These receptors all stem from a woman in her forties or fifties who had recovered from COVID-19. Each CDR3 is given with its conserved first and last residue. D genes are given only for firm matches. Some rows have no size entry. The others give once, few or many, or a class for an expanded clone.

clone size: .; D gene: .; V gene: TRBV30; J gene: TRBJ2-7; CDR3 DNA: TGTGCCTGGAGGGGCGACAGTTCGTACGAGCAGTACTTC; CDR3 protein: CAWRGDSSYEQYF
clone size: .; D gene: TRBD1; V gene: TRBV28; J gene: TRBJ2-3; CDR3 DNA: TGTGCCAGCAGTTTAGACCCGACAGGGCTCACAGATACGCAGTATTTT; CDR3 protein: CASSLDPTGLTDTQYF
clone size: once; D gene: .; V gene: TRBV11-2; J gene: TRBJ2-1; CDR3 DNA: TGTGCCAGCAGCTTAGGACAGGAGAAGTTTTACAATGAGCAGTTCTTC; CDR3 protein: CASSLGQEKFYNEQFF
clone size: .; D gene: .; V gene: TRBV6-5; J gene: TRBJ1-3; CDR3 DNA: TGTGCCAGCAGCACCTATTGGAGCTCTGGAAACACCATATATTTT; CDR3 protein: CASSTYWSSGNTIYF
clone size: once; D gene: TRBD2; V gene: TRBV7-3; J gene: TRBJ2-3; CDR3 DNA: TGTGCCAGCAGCCCAGAAGGACTAGCAGGAGATACGCAGTATTTT; CDR3 protein: CASSPEGLAGDTQYF
clone size: .; D gene: TRBD1; V gene: TRBV7-2; J gene: TRBJ2-2; CDR3 DNA: TGTGCCAGCAGCTTCCGGGACAGGGACACCGGGGAGCTGTTTTTT; CDR3 protein: CASSFRDRDTGELFF
clone size: .; D gene: .; V gene: TRBV5-1; J gene: TRBJ1-6; CDR3 DNA: TGCGCCAGCAGCTTGGAGGGGAGGGAATATTCACCCCTCCACTTT; CDR3 protein: CASSLEGREYSPLHF
clone size: .; D gene: .; V gene: TRBV5-4; J gene: TRBJ2-5; CDR3 DNA: TGTGCCAGCAGCTTAGGGGGTGGCCAAGAGACCCAGTACTTC; CDR3 protein: CASSLGGGQETQYF
clone size: once; D gene: TRBD1; V gene: TRBV7-2; J gene: TRBJ2-2; CDR3 DNA: TGTGCCAGCAGCGATAGACAGGGGGTCGGGGAGCTGTTTTTT; CDR3 protein: CASSDRQGVGELFF
clone size: .; D gene: .; V gene: TRBV9; J gene: TRBJ1-4; CDR3 DNA: TGTGCCAGCAGCGTAGGGGCGGGGGGCGGCGAAAAACTGTTTTTT; CDR3 protein: CASSVGAGGGEKLFF
clone size: .; D gene: .; V gene: TRBV6-1; J gene: TRBJ1-5; CDR3 DNA: TGTGCCAGCAGTGATTCCGGGGGTCTAGATCAGCCCCAGCATTTT; CDR3 protein: CASSDSGGLDQPQHF
clone size: once; D gene: .; V gene: TRBV28; J gene: TRBJ1-2; CDR3 DNA: TGTGCCAGCAGTTTCCGGGGGGTTTATGGCTACACCTTC; CDR3 protein: CASSFRGVYGYTF
clone size: .; D gene: .; V gene: TRBV15; J gene: TRBJ2-1; CDR3 DNA: TGTGCCACCAGCAGAGGCGCGGGCGGACCCTACAATGAGCAGTTCTTC; CDR3 protein: CATSRGAGGPYNEQFF
clone size: .; D gene: .; V gene: TRBV10-3; J gene: TRBJ2-1; CDR3 DNA: TGTGCCTCCTCCCGAGGGAGCTCCTACAATGAGCAGTTCTTC; CDR3 protein: CASSRGSSYNEQFF
clone size: .; D gene: .; V gene: TRBV11-2; J gene: TRBJ2-3; CDR3 DNA: TGTGCCAGCAGGGCAGTGACTATCCAGGGGTCCGAGGCAGATACGCAGTATTTT; CDR3 protein: CASRAVTIQGSEADTQYF
clone size: .; D gene: TRBD1; V gene: TRBV28; J gene: TRBJ1-2; CDR3 DNA: TGTGCCAGCAGAGACAGGACAGGGAAGATCGCTAACTATGGCTACACCTTC; CDR3 protein: CASRDRTGKIANYGYTF
clone size: .; D gene: .; V gene: TRBV30; J gene: TRBJ2-2; CDR3 DNA: TGTGCCTGGGGGCTAGCAAGCGCGGTGACCGGGGAGCTGTTTTTT; CDR3 protein: CAWGLASAVTGELFF
clone size: .; D gene: .; V gene: TRBV28; J gene: TRBJ2-6; CDR3 DNA: TGTGCCAGCTACACGGGAGCCTACTCTGGGGCCAACGTCCTGACTTTC; CDR3 protein: CASYTGAYSGANVLTF
clone size: few; D gene: TRBD2; V gene: TRBV29-1; J gene: TRBJ2-1; CDR3 DNA: TGCAGCGTTGAAGAAAGTTTAGCGGGAGGTGCATTCTTC; CDR3 protein: CSVEESLAGGAFF
clone size: .; D gene: .; V gene: TRBV11-2; J gene: TRBJ2-7; CDR3 DNA: TGTGCCAGCAGCTTAGAATCCCCGGGCGGGACCCCGGACTACGAGCAGTACTTC; CDR3 protein: CASSLESPGGTPDYEQYF
clone size: .; D gene: .; V gene: TRBV11-2; J gene: TRBJ1-6; CDR3 DNA: TGTGCCAGCAGCTTAGTCAACACCAATTCACCCCTCCACTTT; CDR3 protein: CASSLVNTNSPLHF
clone size: .; D gene: .; V gene: TRBV19; J gene: TRBJ1-5; CDR3 DNA: TGTGCCAGTAGTACAACAGGGCGCAATCAGCCCCAGCATTTT; CDR3 protein: CASSTTGRNQPQHF
clone size: .; D gene: TRBD1; V gene: TRBV19; J gene: TRBJ2-2; CDR3 DNA: TGTGCCAGTAGCCCTAGTTGGGGGACAGGCACCGGGGAGCTGTTTTTT; CDR3 protein: CASSPSWGTGTGELFF
clone size: .; D gene: TRBD1; V gene: TRBV19; J gene: TRBJ1-1; CDR3 DNA: TGTGCCAGTAGTGTAAGACAGGGTCAGACGATGAACACTGAAGCTTTCTTT; CDR3 protein: CASSVRQGQTMNTEAFF
clone size: once; D gene: .; V gene: TRBV5-1; J gene: TRBJ2-5; CDR3 DNA: TGCGCCAGCAGCTTGGGGCAGTTAGAGACCCAGTACTTC; CDR3 protein: CASSLGQLETQYF
clone size: .; D gene: .; V gene: TRBV25-1; J gene: TRBJ1-5; CDR3 DNA: TGTGCCAGCAGCGGAGGGGCCGACCATCCCCAGCATTTT; CDR3 protein: CASSGGADHPQHF
clone size: .; D gene: TRBD1; V gene: TRBV2; J gene: TRBJ1-2; CDR3 DNA: TGTGCCAGCAGCAGGCCCACAGGGGGTTATGGCTACACCTTC; CDR3 protein: CASSRPTGGYGYTF